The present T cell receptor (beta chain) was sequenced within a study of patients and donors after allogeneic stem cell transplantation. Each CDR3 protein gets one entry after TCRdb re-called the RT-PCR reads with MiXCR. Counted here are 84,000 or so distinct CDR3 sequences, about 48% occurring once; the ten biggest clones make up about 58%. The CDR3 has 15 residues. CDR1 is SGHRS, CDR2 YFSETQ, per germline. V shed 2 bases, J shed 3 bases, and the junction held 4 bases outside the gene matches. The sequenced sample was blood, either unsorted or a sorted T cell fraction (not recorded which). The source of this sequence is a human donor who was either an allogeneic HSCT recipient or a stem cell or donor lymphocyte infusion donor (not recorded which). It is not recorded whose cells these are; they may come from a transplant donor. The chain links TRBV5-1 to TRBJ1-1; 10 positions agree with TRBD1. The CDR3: CASSFTGQGDTEAFF. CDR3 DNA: TGCGCCAGCAGCTTCACCGGACAGGGGGACACTGAAGCTTTCTTT. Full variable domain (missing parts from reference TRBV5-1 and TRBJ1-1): KAGVTQTPRYLIKTRGQQVTLSCSPISGHRSVSWYQQTPGQGLQFLFEYFSETQRNKGNFPGRFSGRQFSNSRSEMNVSTLELGDSALYLCASSFTGQGDTEAFFGQGTRLTVV.